This T cell receptor beta chain was profiled in a study of CD8 T cells in ankylosing spondylitis. From germline, CDR1 is GTSNPN and CDR2 SVGIG (reference sequence). This CDR3 comprises 13 residues. Trimming cost V 3 bases and J 4 bases; bases outside gene matches: 3. TCRdb called the 5' RACE reads again in MiXCR, with one record for every CDR3 protein. The sample lists hundreds of thousands of distinct CDR3 sequences; around 17% were seen once. The study, taken as a whole, reports: Blood of patients with ankylosing spondylitis appeared to be characterized by a TCR beta motif of several highly homologous variants. Those disease-linked clones were CD8+; they were also relatively rare in peripheral blood.

A few counts support this clonotype. Its antigen is still unknown. The sample was blood, either unsorted or a sorted T cell fraction (not recorded which). The receptor comes from a male donor with ankylosing spondylitis. J is TRBJ2-1 and V is TRBV30; 7 positions match TRBD2. CDR3 loop: CAWSLAEYNEQFF. In DNA form, the CDR3 reads TGTGCCTGGAGCCTAGCGGAATACAATGAGCAGTTCTTC.